This entry lists 20 T cell receptor beta chains sequenced from one sample in a study of T cells in Graves' hyperthyroidism and ophthalmopathy. RNA transcripts provided the source from which TCR beta CDR3 regions were amplified. An initial round of RT-PCR targeting the TCR CDR3 relied on the HTBI primer set. MiXCR was run by TCRdb on the multiplex PCR reads, yielding one entry per CDR3 protein. Here the sample spans 450,000 to 650,000 distinct CDR3 sequences, approximately 14% being singletons. Sequenced: blood. These receptors came from a young woman with Graves' ophthalmopathy.

This clonotype has just a few counts. Compared with germline, one end of the junction differs, possibly owing to a read error. The rearrangement links TRBV5-6 to TRBJ2-7; 7 nucleotides line up with TRBD2. The V gene's germline CDR1 is SGHDT and CDR2 YYEEEE. There are 14 residues in the CDR3. CDR3 residues: CASRLGGSSYEQYF. CDR3 nucleotides: TGTGCCAGCAGGTTGGGGGGGAGCTCCTACGAGCAGTACTTC.

This clonotype was picked up many times. The rearrangement links TRBV28 to TRBJ2-6; weak D call: TRBD1 (6 bases). Germline V gives CDR1 MDHEN, CDR2 SYDVKM. V gave up 6 bases and J gave up 0 bases, with 12 bases separating them. This CDR3 region has 16 residues. In DNA, the CDR3 is TGTGCCAGCAGGGGGGACACTCACTCTGGGGCCAACGTCCTGACTTTC. Its protein is CASRGDTHSGANVLTF.

Concerning this clonotype: A clone one base away is much larger, so this may be a read error. The chain couples TRBV6-7 to TRBJ1-1; D is possibly TRBD1 (5 bases). TRBV6-7 is annotated as an ORF whose role is uncertain. CDR3 size: 13 residues. CDR3 DNA: TGTGCCAGCAGCGTATGGGGGAACACTGGAGCTTTCTTT. This codes for CASSVWGNTGAFF.

This rearrangement joins TRBV4-1 to TRBJ1-6, with no clear D. V was pared by 0 bases and J by 9 bases, with 3 bases between. Germline CDR1 reads MGHRA; CDR2 reads YSYEKL. The length of the CDR3 is 12 residues. The CDR3 region is CASSQDGSPLHF. The CDR3, as DNA: TGCGCCAGCAGCCAAGATGGTTCACCCCTCCACTTT.

This clonotype came up many times. This chain links TRBV9 with TRBJ1-2, with 7 bases fitting TRBD1. The length of the CDR3 is 14 residues. The junction had 4 bases not matched to a gene; V was cut back by 0 bases and J by 5 bases. The germline CDR1 and CDR2 sequences are SGDLS and YYNGEE. The CDR3 coding sequence is TGTGCCAGCAGCGTAGCCGCACAGGGGTATGGCTACACCTTC. Protein sequence: CASSVAAQGYGYTF.

The chain recombines TRBV27 with TRBJ2-7, with 8 bases lining up with TRBD1. V was clipped by 5 bases and J by 5 bases; unmatched bases: 11. The CDR3 is made up of 15 amino acids. Germline-derived CDR1 and CDR2 are MNHEY and SMNVEV (reference sequence). CDR3 protein: CASSHSLDRAHEQYF. DNA of the CDR3: TGTGCCAGCAGTCACAGTCTGGACAGGGCCCACGAGCAGTACTTC.

With respect to this clonotype: A read error may produce the germline difference seen at one junction end. The J gene is TRBJ1-2, the V gene TRBV29-1; D is ambiguous. The V gene's germline CDR1 is SQVTM and CDR2 ANQGSEA. CDR3 length equals 11 residues. The CDR3 bases are TGCAGCGTTGCACACGGGCTTGGCTACGCCTTC. It specifies CSVAHGLGYAF.

This clonotype occurred many times. The chain carries TRBV30 and TRBJ2-3; TRBD1 is a possible D gene (5 bases). CDR3 length: 14 amino acids. CDR1 and CDR2 from the germline V gene are GTSNPN and SVGIG (reference sequence). Trimming cost V 2 bases and J 1 base, with 10 bases left between them. The CDR3: CAWSPVQGTDTQYF. The CDR3 bases are TGTGCCTGGAGTCCGGTACAGGGCACAGATACGCAGTATTTT.

The chain couples TRBV18 to TRBJ1-2, with D hard to call. The CDR3 covers 14 residues. The germline V gene has CDR1 KGHSH and CDR2 LQKENI. Trimming shortened V by 1 base and J by 6 bases, and 12 bases separated the two germline ends. This chain's CDR3 is CASSPLKGYDGYTF. DNA of the CDR3: TGTGCCAGCTCACCACTCAAAGGTTACGATGGCTACACCTTC.

This clonotype was seen only a few times. The CDR3 sequence: CASRPEGNEQFF. CDR3 bases: TGTGCCAGCAGGCCCGAGGGGAATGAGCAGTTCTTC. The V call is TRBV28, the J call TRBJ2-1; the D gene could be TRBD1 or TRBD2 (5 bases each). Trimming pared 6 bases from V and 7 bases from J, leaving 10 bases between. The CDR3 is made up of 12 amino acids. Germline V lookup: CDR1 MDHEN, CDR2 SYDVKM.

This clonotype showed up just a few times. The chain recombines TRBV9 with TRBJ2-5, with 7 bases that match TRBD2. Trimming took 0 bases from V and 5 from J; bases not matched to a gene: 4. Germline V gives CDR1 SGDLS, CDR2 YYNGEE. This CDR3 comprises 14 residues. The DNA of the CDR3 is TGTGCCAGCAGCGTAGCGGGGGGTTGGGAGACCCAGTACTTC. It specifies CASSVAGGWETQYF.

At least ten counts were recorded for this clonotype. This chain joins TRBV12-3 or TRBV12-4 and TRBJ2-7; TRBD1 is a possible D gene (5 bases). The germline V and J ends were trimmed by 3 bases and 2 bases, with 8 bases remaining between them. The CDR3 covers 13 residues. The CDR3 is CASSFRQTYEQYF. The CDR3 DNA follows: TGTGCCAGCAGTTTTCGACAGACCTACGAGCAGTACTTC.

The table lists this clonotype with many counts. The chain uses TRBV3-2 and TRBJ2-5; TRBD2 reflects the table's D call only, with no check against the DNA. TRBV3-2 constitutes a pseudogene. This CDR3 contains 17 residues. Written as DNA, the CDR3 is TGTGCCAGCAGCCTCCCATATAGCGGGAGGGGGCAAGAGACCCAGTACTTC. It translates to CASSLPYSGRGQETQYF.

This clonotype was seen many times. The V gene is TRBV19, the J gene TRBJ1-2; TRBD1 matches 10 bases. Trimming removed 5 bases from V and 3 bases from J; junction bases left unmatched: 15. The germline CDR1 and CDR2 sequences are LNHDA and SQIVND (reference sequence). This CDR3 is built from 18 residues. CDR3 nucleotide sequence: TGTGCCAGTAGTCCCCGGACAGGGGGGCGTCATGGATACTATGGCTACACCTTC. Amino acids: CASSPRTGGRHGYYGYTF.

This clonotype has at least ten counts. The CDR3 DNA sequence: TGTGCCAGCAGCTCGGACGGGGCCAGGGGGTATGAGCAGTTCTTC. Its protein is CASSSDGARGYEQFF. This chain connects TRBV13 to TRBJ2-1, with 7 nucleotides matching TRBD1. Germline assignment: CDR1 PRHDT and CDR2 FYEKMQ (reference sequence). J gave up 8 bases and V 4 bases, and 11 bases lay outside the gene matches. The CDR3 runs to 15 residues.

This clonotype was found a few times. The chain recombines TRBV5-5 with TRBJ2-7; D gene ambiguous. Trimming left V 5 bases short and J 4 bases short, with 16 bases between. This CDR3 is 14 amino acids long. The V gene's germline CDR1 is SGHKS and CDR2 YYEKEE (reference sequence). The CDR3 region is CASSYSGKPYEQYF. The CDR3 region has the DNA TGTGCCAGCAGTTACTCCGGTAAACCGTACGAGCAGTACTTC.

CDR3 sequence (DNA): TGTGCCAGCAGTTTATCCGGCATCAGCGGACAGGGCAGAGGCTACACCTTC. Its translation is CASSLSGISGQGRGYTF. This chain connects TRBV28 to TRBJ1-2; 8 bases are a match to TRBD1. The CDR3 has 17 residues. The V gene's germline CDR1 is MDHEN and CDR2 SYDVKM. After removal of 1 base from V and 8 bases from J, the junction contained 15 bases not matched to a gene.

This clonotype was recorded a few times. The V gene is TRBV30, the J gene TRBJ2-1; TRBD2 matches 8 bases. The CDR3 totals 15 residues. The V and J ends lost 2 bases and 5 bases, in that order; junction bases with no gene match: 8. Germline V gives CDR1 GTSNPN, CDR2 SVGIG (reference sequence). The CDR3 reads CAWSISGGLHNEQFF. CDR3 bases: TGTGCCTGGAGTATCTCGGGAGGGCTCCACAATGAGCAGTTCTTC. Using reference TRBV30 and TRBJ2-1 for the parts outside the CDR3, the full variable domain is SQTIHQWPATLVQPVGSPLSLECTVEGTSNPNLYWYRQAAGRGLQLLFYSVGIGQISSEVPQNLSASRPQDRQFILSSKKLLLSDSGFYLCAWSISGGLHNEQFFGPGTRLTVL.

This clonotype was detected many times. Here the CDR3 DNA reads TGTGCCTGGACCCCGGGACAGGGGGCGCTGGGCTACACCTTC. Translated: CAWTPGQGALGYTF. The chain joins TRBV30 to TRBJ1-2; TRBD1 agrees at 12 bases. CDR1 and CDR2 from the germline V gene are GTSNPN and SVGIG (reference sequence). The CDR3 has 14 amino acids. V lost 4 bases and J lost 8; bases outside the gene matches: 8.

This clonotype was seen repeatedly, ten times or more. J is TRBJ2-7 and V is TRBV6-2 or TRBV6-3; 7 bases match TRBD1. V gave up 8 bases and J gave up 3 bases; unmatched junction bases: 13. From germline, CDR1 is MNHEY and CDR2 SVGEGT. This CDR3 region has 15 residues. CDR3: CASGWTGPWGYEQYF. As DNA, the CDR3 is TGTGCCAGCGGATGGACAGGCCCGTGGGGCTACGAGCAGTACTTC.